A single sample is the source of the 5 T cell receptor beta chains below, sequenced in a study of control samples from healthy donors and cancer patients (TCRdb year 2020). The library came from the immunoSEQ multiplex PCR assay. TCRdb retrieved this table from immuneACCESS and kept in-frame rearrangements only. Not all clones are present; in checked studies, unresolved V genes account for under half, and no reason is known for the remainder. The table for this sample lists about 220,000 clones; roughly 94% of them were counted only once. In total, the top ten clones hold about 1.4% of the sample. Source material: blood. The receptors derive from a man aged 50-59 years in good health.

This chain joins TRBV4-2 and TRBJ1-1; D gene ambiguous. Trimming took 0 bases from V and 4 from J, leaving 6 bases between them. Per germline, CDR1 LGHNA and CDR2 YNFKEQ. The CDR3 extends over 13 amino acids. CDR3 in amino acids: CASSQDKGTEAFF. The CDR3 nucleotides read TGTGCCAGCAGCCAAGATAAGGGCACTGAAGCTTTCTTT.

To note about this clone: The junction departs from germline at one end; a sequencing error may be responsible. The genes are TRBV18 and TRBJ1-3; possibly TRBD1 for D (6 bases). Per the germline V gene, CDR1 is KGHSH and CDR2 is LQKENI. This CDR3 contains 16 residues. The CDR3 loop is CASSPNSGDVKTATSF. In nucleotides, the CDR3 is TGTGCCAGCTCACCGAACTCAGGGGACGTGAAGACAGCGACGTCATTT.

DNA for the CDR3: TGTGCCATCAGTGAACAGGGGGCATGGACTGAAGCTTTCTTT. It yields the protein CAISEQGAWTEAFF. J is TRBJ1-1 and V is TRBV10-3; 9 bases match TRBD1. CDR1 and CDR2 (germline): ENHRY, SYGVKD. CDR3 length: 14 residues. V gave up 3 bases and J gave up 5 bases; unmatched junction bases: 4.

CDR3 loop: CASSQGSGKVTDTQYF. As DNA, the CDR3 is TGTGCCAGCAGCCAAGGAAGCGGGAAAGTCACAGATACGCAGTATTTT. The chain combines TRBV3-1 (or the pseudogene TRBV3-2) with TRBJ2-3; 7 positions agree with TRBD2. The length of the CDR3 is 16 residues. In germline, CDR1 is LGHDT, CDR2 YNNKEL (reference sequence). Trimming at V came to 1 base and at J to 2 bases, leaving 6 bases not matched to a gene.

The chain carries TRBV7-2 and TRBJ1-1; 8 bases align to TRBD1. V lost 6 bases and J lost 1; bases outside the gene matches: 7. Germline V CDR1 and CDR2: SGHTA, FQGNSA. This CDR3 region has 15 residues. As DNA, the CDR3 is TGTGCCAGCAGACCCCGGACAGGGAAGAACACTGAAGCTTTCTTT. Residues: CASRPRTGKNTEAFF.